This T cell receptor beta chain is drawn from a study of T cells after yellow fever vaccination. Study context: When fractions had low cell numbers, they were prepared with SMART-Seq v4 Ultra Low Input. Study-wide points: The secondary response peaked faster, at day 5 versus 15, but was weaker.

Trimming cost V 1 base and J 1 base, with 10 bases left between them. Germline V gene sequence: CDR1 SGHVS, CDR2 FQNEAQ. The CDR3 runs 15 residues. Via MiXCR, TCRdb re-called the 5' RACE reads, giving one row per CDR3 protein. This sample has roughly 330,000 distinct CDR3 sequences, with around 7% found just once. This clonotype was recorded a few times. The target antigen is unknown. The sequence came from a man aged 18-30 years who received the YFV17D yellow fever vaccine. The material sequenced was PBMCs, taken approximately 40 days after the first yellow fever vaccination. The chain employs TRBV7-8 and TRBJ2-5; perhaps TRBD1 as D (5 bases). The DNA for the CDR3 is TGTGCCAGCAGCTTAGGTCGACAGAGCCAAGAGACCCAGTACTTC. It yields the protein CASSLGRQSQETQYF.